One and the same sample provided the 3 T cell receptor beta chains below, sequenced in a study of blood T cell repertoires in COVID-19. Sequenced by immunoSEQ multiplex PCR; TCRdb stores in-frame clones only, minus some. The data contain hundreds of thousands of clones, less than 90% of them seen just once; the ten biggest clones take up around 0.7%. The sequencing sample was made of peripheral blood. These TCRs come from a man aged 40-49 years with acute or convalescent COVID-19.

The chain employs TRBV3-1 (or the pseudogene TRBV3-2) and TRBJ2-2, with TRBD1 matching 8 bases. With 1 base clipped from V and 6 bases from J, the junction kept 4 bases outside the gene matches. CDR1 is LGHDT and CDR2 is YNNKEL in the germline V gene (reference sequence). The CDR3 length is 15 residues. The CDR3 nucleotides are TGTGCCAGCAGCCAAGTACAGGGGGGCTCCGGGGAGCTGTTTTTT. Its protein product is CASSQVQGGSGELFF.

The chain employs TRBV9 and TRBJ2-3; 7 bases map to TRBD1. The V and J ends lost 5 bases and 3 bases, in that order; junction bases with no gene match: 6. The V gene's germline CDR1 is SGDLS and CDR2 YYNGEE. CDR3 length equals 14 residues. The CDR3 here is CASSLRTGTDTQYF. In DNA, the CDR3 is TGTGCCAGCAGTCTTAGGACAGGAACAGATACGCAGTATTTT.

The table lists this clone with a count of one. This rearrangement joins TRBV11-2 to TRBJ2-7; 12 bases fit TRBD2. V lost 0 bases, J lost 0 bases, and 12 bases stayed unmatched. CDR1 and CDR2 (germline): SGHAT, FQNNGV. This CDR3 region has 20 residues. Here the CDR3 DNA reads TGTGCCAGCAGCTTAGATTCCCCCCGTACGACTAGCGGGAGCTCCTACGAGCAGTACTTC. Residues: CASSLDSPRTTSGSSYEQYF.